This paragraph covers one TCR beta chain sequence. The source of the sample is a study of T cell responses to AZD1222 COVID-19 vaccine. Trimming took 4 bases from V and 4 from J, leaving 8 bases between them. CDR3 length equals 14 residues. From germline, CDR1 is LGHDT and CDR2 YNNKEL (reference sequence). Profiled with immunoSEQ multiplex PCR; TCRdb holds only in-frame clones, not every one. The table has 95,000 to 150,000 clones, 86% seen once. The receptor was derived from an adult in good health. Sequences were derived from peripheral blood, sampled on day 0 of AZD1222 vaccination. The V gene is TRBV3-1 (or the pseudogene TRBV3-2), the J gene TRBJ2-6; D gene unclear. As DNA, the CDR3 is TGTGCCAGCAGCCCCCTGTCAGGGGCCAACGTCCTGACTTTC. Encoded protein: CASSPLSGANVLTF.